These 9 T cell receptor beta chains were all obtained from the same sample, sequenced in a study of PD-L1 blockade in urothelial cancer. Stated time point: peripheral blood 6 weeks after treatment start. Generated by immunoSEQ multiplex PCR, the TCRdb table keeps only in-frame clones and is missing some. Counted here are some 120,000 clones, 80% to 95% occurring once; the ten biggest clones make up about 4%. The specimen comprised PBMCs, sampled around atezolizumab (anti-PD-L1) treatment. All receptors derive from a man between 60 and 70 years old with urothelial cancer.

V is TRBV9 and J is TRBJ2-7; D is perhaps TRBD2 (6 bases). The germline CDR1 and CDR2 sequences are SGDLS and YYNGEE. V was pared by 0 bases and J by 3 bases, with 13 bases between. This CDR3 comprises 15 residues. The CDR3: CASSVEGGSGYEQYF. The CDR3 DNA is TGTGCCAGCAGCGTAGAAGGAGGGAGTGGCTACGAGCAGTACTTC.

The chain links TRBV30 to TRBJ1-5, with TRBD1 identical over 7 bases. The ends lost 0 bases at V and 3 bases at J; junction bases unmatched: 5. The CDR3 is 15 amino acids. The germline CDR1 and CDR2 sequences are GTSNPN and SVGIG (reference sequence). The CDR3 loop reads CAWSVQGTYNQPQHF. The CDR3 DNA reads as TGTGCCTGGAGTGTACAGGGGACATACAATCAGCCCCAGCATTTT.

The rearrangement uses TRBV2 and TRBJ2-7; D is unclear. The germline CDR1 and CDR2 sequences are SNHLY and FYNNEI. Trimming cost V 7 bases and J 5 bases, with 21 bases left between them. This CDR3 comprises 15 residues. CDR3 loop: CASKSMATQAHEQYF. The CDR3 DNA sequence: TGTGCCAGCAAATCCATGGCCACTCAGGCCCACGAGCAGTACTTC.

J is TRBJ2-5 and V is TRBV19; 7 nucleotides line up with TRBD1. Germline trimming cut 6 bases from V and 2 bases from J; bases unmatched to any gene: 6. The germline gives CDR1 LNHDA, CDR2 SQIVND (reference sequence). CDR3 length: 14 residues. CDR3 in amino acids: CASSLRDRQETQYF. The CDR3 bases are TGTGCCAGTAGCCTTCGGGACAGACAAGAGACCCAGTACTTC.

The CDR3 protein is CASSYGQGGNEKLFF. The CDR3 DNA reads TGTGCCAGCAGCTATGGACAGGGGGGAAATGAAAAACTGTTTTTT. This chain connects TRBV11-2 to TRBJ1-4, with TRBD1 identical over 10 bases. Germline V gene data show CDR1 as SGHAT and CDR2 as FQNNGV. Losses at the gene ends were 4 bases for V and 5 bases for J; bases not matched to a gene: 4. This CDR3 region has 15 residues.

This chain uses TRBV28 with TRBJ1-5, with TRBD1 as a possible D gene (6 bases). Germline CDR1 MDHEN, CDR2 SYDVKM. The CDR3 runs to 16 residues. Trimming removed 3 bases at V and 2 bases at J, with 14 bases between. CDR3 sequence reads: CASSLGAGVGNQPQHF. The CDR3 DNA is TGTGCCAGCAGTTTGGGGGCAGGGGTGGGCAATCAGCCCCAGCATTTT.

The chain is built from TRBV28 and TRBJ1-2, with a weak D call TRBD1 (5 bases). The CDR3 runs to 13 residues. Germline CDR1 is MDHEN and CDR2 is SYDVKM. Trimming cost V 8 bases and J 3 bases, with 13 bases left between them. The CDR3 reads CASSAGSYYGYTF. The DNA for the CDR3 is TGTGCCAGCTCAGCAGGGTCTTACTATGGCTACACCTTC.

The chain uses TRBV2 and TRBJ2-5, with a weak D call TRBD2 (5 bases). This CDR3 comprises 12 residues. Germline CDR1 reads SNHLY; CDR2 reads FYNNEI. V lost 2 bases and J lost 7, with 8 bases in between. The CDR3 reads CASSEREGTQYF. The CDR3 bases are TGTGCCAGCAGTGAACGTGAGGGGACCCAGTACTTC. The complete variable domain, with remaining parts taken from reference TRBV2 and TRBJ2-5, reads EPEVTQTPSHQVTQMGQEVILRCVPISNHLYFYWYRQILGQKVEFLVSFYNNEISEKSEIFDDQFSVERPDGSNFTLKIRSTKLEDSAMYFCASSEREGTQYFGPGTRLLVL.

The chain joins TRBV9 to TRBJ1-3; a weak D match, TRBD1 (5 bases). Germline CDR1 is SGDLS and CDR2 is YYNGEE. Trimming removed 3 bases at V and 4 bases at J, with 14 bases between. The CDR3 length is 15 residues. The CDR3 coding sequence is TGTGCCAGCAGCGCCCGGGACTCAGGGGGAAACACCATATATTTT. As protein: CASSARDSGGNTIYF.